This entry is about one T cell receptor beta chain. This CDR3 is 16 amino acids long. V shed 5 bases, J shed 7 bases, and the junction held 8 bases outside the gene matches. In germline, CDR1 is SGHVS, CDR2 FNYEAQ. This entry belongs to a study of blood T cell repertoires in COVID-19. Data came from immunoSEQ multiplex PCR; TCRdb stores just in-frame clones and leaves some out. This sample yields under 200,000 clones, of which around 83% are seen a single time; less than 1% belongs to the top ten. Sequencing used peripheral blood. The sequence came from a man aged 18-30 years with acute or convalescent COVID-19. V gene TRBV7-6 combines with J gene TRBJ1-4; 12 nucleotides align to TRBD1. The CDR3, as DNA: TGTGCCAGCAGCCGGGGGGGACAGGGGGCTCGTGAAAAACTGTTTTTT. Translating gives CASSRGGQGAREKLFF.